One sample yielded the 27 T cell receptor beta chains listed below, sequenced in a study of shared clonotypes between healthy human individuals (TCRdb year 2020). Libraries were built with the immunoSEQ multiplex PCR assay. As stored in TCRdb, this immuneACCESS dataset retains in-frame rearrangements with V and J assigned. A fraction of the clones does not appear; measured against another copy, unresolved V genes explain less than half of the discrepancy, and the remainder lacks a known reason. In this sample the table shows roughly 2 million clones, 85% to 95% of which occur a single time. The top ten clones comprise 0.85% to 1.2% of the sample. CD8 naive samples were obtained by positive selection for CCR7 among CD45RO-negative cells, yielding a CD45RA+CCR7+ population from which TemRA cells were excluded. The sequencing sample was made of naive CD8+ T cells sorted from blood. What this sample's cell subset or site label stands for: CD45RA+CCR7+. These receptors originate from a man aged 18 to 30 in good health.

The chain combines TRBV5-6 with TRBJ2-3; 8 nucleotides line up with TRBD1. V trimming: 0 bases; J trimming: 0 bases; junction bases outside the gene matches: 9. Germline lookup yields CDR1 SGHDT and CDR2 YYEEEE. CDR3 length: 18 residues. The CDR3 DNA reads as TGTGCCAGCAGCTTGGATTTTGGGACAGGTTTTAGCACAGATACGCAGTATTTT. Translation gives CASSLDFGTGFSTDTQYF.

The genes are TRBV4-1 and TRBJ2-3, with D perhaps assigned TRBD1 or TRBD2 (5 bases each). V lost 4 bases and J lost 2, with 13 bases in between. The CDR3 is made up of 15 amino acids. Per the germline V gene, CDR1 is MGHRA and CDR2 is YSYEKL. DNA for the CDR3: TGCGCCAGCAGCCCGGGACCGAGTATCACAGATACGCAGTATTTT. Translating it yields CASSPGPSITDTQYF.

The rearrangement links TRBV6-5 to TRBJ2-3, with 7 nucleotides matching TRBD2. Looked up from germline, CDR1 is MNHEY and CDR2 is SVGAGI. Trimming removed 10 bases from V and 2 bases from J; junction bases left unmatched: 6. The CDR3 sequence is 13 residues long. CDR3 bases: TGTGCCACTCGGGACTACCACACAGATACGCAGTATTTT. It translates to CATRDYHTDTQYF.

The V call is TRBV5-1, the J call TRBJ2-5, with D perhaps being TRBD1 or TRBD2 (5 bases each). Germline V gene lookup returns CDR1 SGHRS and CDR2 YFSETQ. The CDR3 runs to 15 residues. Trimming stripped 4 bases from V and 5 bases from J, with 18 bases between. The CDR3 is CASSVDPFGDETQYF. DNA of the CDR3: TGCGCCAGCAGCGTGGACCCATTCGGGGACGAGACCCAGTACTTC.

The genes are TRBV4-1 and TRBJ1-2; D is unclear. Germline CDR1 reads MGHRA; CDR2 reads YSYEKL. V lost 6 bases and J 0 bases, leaving 8 bases between the germline ends. The CDR3 runs 13 residues. CDR3 protein: CASRSGANYGYTF. The CDR3, as DNA: TGCGCCAGCAGATCAGGAGCTAACTATGGCTACACCTTC.

The rearrangement joins TRBV6-5 to TRBJ2-5, with 8 positions matching TRBD2. CDR3 length: 13 amino acids. After removal of 7 bases from V and 4 bases from J, the junction contained 5 bases not matched to a gene. The germline V gene has CDR1 MNHEY and CDR2 SVGAGI. CDR3 region: CASTLAGSETQYF. The CDR3 region has the DNA TGTGCCAGCACCTTAGCGGGGTCAGAGACCCAGTACTTC.

This clone was counted once. The CDR3 sequence is CASSLYGDTQYF. For the CDR3, the DNA is TGTGCCAGCAGTTTATATGGAGATACGCAGTATTTT. The chain is built from TRBV27 and TRBJ2-3; D call uncertain. Trimming took off 1 base at V and 5 bases at J, with 4 bases between the two ends. The CDR3 sequence is 12 residues long. The V gene's germline CDR1 is MNHEY and CDR2 SMNVEV (reference sequence).

The chain has TRBV4-1 and TRBJ2-1; 7 bases match TRBD1. The CDR3 extends over 14 amino acids. Looked up from germline, CDR1 is MGHRA and CDR2 is YSYEKL. Trimming at V came to 3 bases and at J to 15 bases, leaving 14 bases not matched to a gene. This CDR3 reads CASSHHTGTAEGFF. The CDR3 DNA reads as TGCGCCAGCAGCCATCACACCGGGACAGCGGAAGGGTTCTTC.

J is TRBJ2-7 and V is TRBV15, with 10 bases fitting TRBD2. V lost 1 base and J lost 2; bases outside the gene matches: 2. The germline CDR1 and CDR2 sequences are LNHNV and YYDKDF (reference sequence). The length of the CDR3 is 15 residues. Written as DNA, the CDR3 is TGTGCCACCAGCAGAGGGACTAGCGGAACCTACGAGCAGTACTTC. Protein: CATSRGTSGTYEQYF.

The rearrangement links TRBV7-9 to TRBJ2-1; TRBD2 agrees at 11 bases. CDR1 SEHNR and CDR2 FQNEAQ come from the germline V gene (reference sequence). The V and J ends lost 2 bases and 6 bases, in that order; junction bases with no gene match: 9. The length of the CDR3 is 17 residues. CDR3 sequence: CASSLTWGGLAANEQFF. CDR3 DNA sequence: TGTGCCAGCAGCTTAACTTGGGGGGGACTAGCGGCCAATGAGCAGTTCTTC.

This chain connects TRBV9 to TRBJ1-4; 8 bases are a match to TRBD1. CDR3 length: 13 residues. The ends lost 3 bases at V and 6 bases at J; junction bases unmatched: 1. In germline, CDR1 is SGDLS, CDR2 YYNGEE. CDR3 residues: CASSGQGYEKLFF. The CDR3 DNA reads as TGTGCCAGCAGCGGACAGGGGTATGAAAAACTGTTTTTT.

The V and J genes are TRBV13 and TRBJ1-2; 8 nucleotides agree with TRBD1. Losses at the gene ends were 5 bases for V and 7 bases for J; bases not matched to a gene: 12. From germline, CDR1 is PRHDT and CDR2 FYEKMQ (reference sequence). There are 15 residues in the CDR3. The CDR3 reads CASSEGHQGAIGYTF. In DNA form, the CDR3 reads TGTGCCAGCAGCGAGGGACACCAGGGGGCGATTGGCTACACCTTC.

In the case of this clone: An end of the junction does not agree with germline; a read error may underlie this. The rearrangement links TRBV2 to TRBJ1-1, with a weak D call TRBD1 (5 bases). There are 14 residues in the CDR3. The V gene's germline CDR1 is SNHLY and CDR2 FYNNEI. In DNA form, the CDR3 reads TGTTCCAGCAGTGAACAGGTTATGAACACTGAAGCTTTCTTT. As protein: CSSSEQVMNTEAFF.

The V call is TRBV9, the J call TRBJ2-5, with 11 bases that match TRBD1. The CDR3 contains 16 residues. V lost 4 bases to trimming and J lost 4 bases; unmatched junction nucleotides: 9. Germline lookup yields CDR1 SGDLS and CDR2 YYNGEE. The CDR3 protein is CASSSGQGANLETQYF. DNA for the CDR3: TGTGCCAGCAGCTCCGGACAGGGGGCAAACTTAGAGACCCAGTACTTC. The full variable domain, with the rest looked up from reference TRBV9 and TRBJ2-5, is DSGVTQTPKHLITATGQRVTLRCSPRSGDLSVYWYQQSLDQGLQFLIQYYNGEERAKGNILERFSAQQFPDLHSELNLSSLELGDSALYFCASSSGQGANLETQYFGPGTRLLVL.

For this clone: The sample holds other DNA sequences that translate to the same CDR3. The CDR3 DNA is TGTGCCAGCAGCTCCCTAGGCACTGAAGCTTTCTTT. This encodes CASSSLGTEAFF. This chain joins TRBV7-9 and TRBJ1-1; D unresolved. The ends were cut back, 4 bases at V and 4 bases at J, with 7 bases in the middle. Germline V CDR1 and CDR2: SEHNR, FQNEAQ (reference sequence). The CDR3 length is 12 residues.

The chain has TRBV15 and TRBJ2-3; no definite D call. V was pared by 4 bases and J by 5 bases, with 13 bases between. Germline assignment: CDR1 LNHNV and CDR2 YYDKDF (reference sequence). This CDR3 is 14 amino acids long. This CDR3 is CATSTRQGVDTQYF. CDR3 bases: TGTGCCACCAGCACCAGACAAGGAGTAGATACGCAGTATTTT. Full variable domain (rest looked up from reference TRBV15 and TRBJ2-3): DAMVIQNPRYQVTQFGKPVTLSCSQTLNHNVMYWYQQKSSQAPKLLFHYYDKDFNNEADTPDNFQSRRPNTSFCFLDIRSPGLGDTAMYLCATSTRQGVDTQYFGPGTRLTVL.

V gene TRBV6-5 combines with J gene TRBJ1-2, with D unclear. The CDR3 length is 13 residues. The germline V gene has CDR1 MNHEY and CDR2 SVGAGI. V lost 5 bases and J lost 4, with 11 bases in between. CDR3 residues: CASSVGQGYGYTF. Here the CDR3 DNA reads TGTGCCAGCAGTGTAGGCCAAGGCTATGGCTACACCTTC.

The rearrangement joins TRBV5-6 to TRBJ2-4; no clear D. Trimming removed 1 base at V and 3 bases at J, with 5 bases between. Germline V gene data show CDR1 as SGHDT and CDR2 as YYEEEE. CDR3 length: 13 residues. The DNA for the CDR3 is TGTGCCAGCAGCTTGACAAACAAAAACATTCAGTACTTC. Translated, it gives CASSLTNKNIQYF.

A remark on this clone: Other DNA sequences in the sample encode the same CDR3. The chain combines TRBV4-1 with TRBJ2-5; the D is unclear. The germline V gene encodes CDR1 MGHRA and CDR2 YSYEKL. Trimming removed 1 base from V and 5 bases from J, with 8 bases in between. This CDR3 is 13 amino acids long. The CDR3 bases are TGCGCCAGCAGCCAAGTGCTGGGGGAGACCCAGTACTTC. This translates into CASSQVLGETQYF.

J is TRBJ2-3 and V is TRBV4-3; the D gene is possibly TRBD2 (5 bases). Trimming took 0 bases from V and 3 from J, leaving 10 bases between them. The CDR3 loop spans 15 amino acids. CDR1 and CDR2 (germline): LGHNA, YSLEER. The CDR3 reads CASSQEWRITDTQYF. In nucleotides, the CDR3 is TGCGCCAGCAGCCAAGAGTGGAGGATTACAGATACGCAGTATTTT.

The rearrangement joins TRBV21-1 to TRBJ1-6. TRBV21-1 is a documented pseudogene. The CDR3 length is 17 residues. The CDR3 DNA sequence: TGTGCCAGCAGCATGTCGGGAGGAGGCTCCTATAATTCACCCCTCCACTTT. The encoded protein is CASSMSGGGSYNSPLHF.

This clone was found once. V and J are TRBV5-4 and TRBJ2-5, with 8 bases matching TRBD1. The V gene end was trimmed by 1 base and the J gene end by 3 bases; junction bases not matched to a gene: 2. Germline V gene sequence: CDR1 SGHNT, CDR2 YYREEE (reference sequence). The CDR3 has 14 residues. The CDR3 sequence is CASSLMTGEETQYF. CDR3 DNA: TGTGCCAGCAGCTTGATGACAGGGGAAGAGACCCAGTACTTC. Together with reference TRBV5-4 and TRBJ2-5, the CDR3 gives the full variable domain: ETGVTQSPTHLIKTRGQQVTLRCSSQSGHNTVSWYQQALGQGPQFIFQYYREEENGRGNFPPRFSGLQFPNYSSELNVNALELDDSALYLCASSLMTGEETQYFGPGTRLLVL.

The chain combines TRBV4-1 with TRBJ2-7; a possible D gene is TRBD2 (6 bases). The CDR3 has 14 residues. Germline-derived CDR1 and CDR2 are MGHRA and YSYEKL. V was trimmed by 1 base and J by 7 bases, leaving 14 bases between them. CDR3 bases: TGCGCCAGCAGCCAAGGTACGTGGGCGGGAGAGCAGTACTTC. This sequence encodes CASSQGTWAGEQYF.

The chain combines TRBV18 with TRBJ2-7; 7 bases are a match to TRBD1. Germline lookup yields CDR1 KGHSH and CDR2 LQKENI. The V gene end was trimmed by 2 bases and the J gene end by 5 bases; junction bases not matched to a gene: 6. The CDR3 runs 14 residues. The CDR3 coding sequence is TGTGCCAGCTCACCAGTGACAGGGTGGCACGAGCAGTACTTC. Its protein is CASSPVTGWHEQYF.

The chain uses TRBV4-1 and TRBJ2-7; possibly TRBD1 for D (5 bases). The CDR3 runs to 16 residues. Germline V lookup: CDR1 MGHRA, CDR2 YSYEKL. Trimming removed 0 bases at V and 0 bases at J, with 12 bases between. CDR3 DNA sequence: TGCGCCAGCAGCCAAGAAGCAGCCAGGGCCTCCTACGAGCAGTACTTC. Its protein is CASSQEAARASYEQYF.

The chain uses TRBV25-1 and TRBJ2-2, with a weak D call TRBD2 (6 bases). The CDR3 sequence is 18 residues long. V lost 1 base and J lost 0, with 15 bases in between. The germline gives CDR1 MGHDK, CDR2 SYGVNS. The CDR3 spells CASSEFYLASSNTGELFF. The CDR3, as DNA: TGTGCCAGCAGTGAATTTTATCTAGCGTCATCGAACACCGGGGAGCTGTTTTTT.

CDR3 bases: TGCGCCAGCAGCGAGGTAAGGGACACTGAAGCTTTCTTT. This encodes CASSEVRDTEAFF. This chain connects TRBV5-1 to TRBJ1-1; D is unresolved. The CDR3 extends over 13 amino acids. V shed 4 bases and J shed 3 bases, with 10 bases lying between them. Germline CDR1 and CDR2: SGHRS and YFSETQ.